This TCR beta chain was identified in a study of blood T cell repertoires in COVID-19. Study-wide context: The analysed material was cDNA or gDNA that came from T cells, B-cell-depleted T cells, or PBMCs.

As originally analysed: Estimation of nucleated cell counts relied on the amplification of reference gene primers. TCRdb's table, derived via immunoSEQ multiplex PCR, lists solely in-frame clones and lacks some. For V, J and clone size, that table is used; D and trimming come from the DNA. The top ten clones hold approximately 3.1% of a sample with more than 40,000 clones, roughly 86% of them seen once. This clone was recorded only once. The CDR3 has 14 amino acids. The V segment lost 0 bases and the J segment 9 bases; nucleotides outside the gene matches: 6. In germline, CDR1 is SGHVS, CDR2 FQNEAQ. V is TRBV7-8 and J is TRBJ2-5; TRBD2 matches at 8 bases. The TCR comes from a woman in her 50s who had recovered from COVID-19. The specimen sequenced was PBMCs or T cells enriched from blood (not recorded which). The CDR3 region has the DNA TGTGCCAGCAGCTTAGCGATACCGGGAGGGTCCCAGTACTTC. Protein product: CASSLAIPGGSQYF.